Sequencing of this T cell receptor beta chain was carried out in a study of vaccination and CD4 T cells after COVID-19. Study summary: The study enrolled six male and four female convalescents, two of whom were Hispanic. Two doses of either BNT162b2 or mRNA-1273 vaccine were given to participants. Control cultures were supplied with a CEFX pool, an HIV-1 Nef pool, or no peptide at all.

On this clonotype: Antigen specificity is unknown.

Cultured CD4+ T cell DNA underwent sequencing with the Oncomine TCR Beta short-read assay. TCRdb processed the PCR reads anew with MiXCR; each CDR3 protein has one entry. The sample has approximately 12,000 distinct CDR3 sequences, 44% seen once. Per the germline V gene, CDR1 is SGHDT and CDR2 is YYEEEE. Between the trimmed V and J ends, which lost 3 bases and 7 bases, there was a span of 13 bases. The CDR3 covers 13 residues. Treatment: approximately nine-day PBMC culture with coronavirus spike peptide pools or control peptides (ViraFEST assay). Per-well cultures of 1.5 million to 2.5 million PBMCs received about 10 IU/ml IL-2 and about 9.6 ug/ml peptide pools.

This chain links TRBV5-6 with TRBJ1-2; D gene unclear. The clonotype was recovered from a human donor who had recovered from COVID-19. The sequenced sample was CD4+ T cells from blood, cultured in vitro. CDR3 nucleotide sequence: TGTGCCAGCAGCTGGAATAAAATCGGTGGCTACACCTTC. As protein: CASSWNKIGGYTF.